This T cell receptor beta chain was identified in a study of early T cells in non-severe SARS-CoV-2 infection. Findings of the study overall: VDJdb-based annotation leaned toward anti-spike CD8 responses and missed private and CD4 specificities.

In TCRdb, the 5' RACE reads were re-called with MiXCR into one record per CDR3 protein. The table shows 99,000 or so distinct CDR3 sequences, with 15% to 20% occurring only once. The V end lost 5 bases, the J end lost 5 bases, and 18 bases lay between the germline ends. The CDR3 has 16 residues. Note on this clonotype: Its antigen is not known.

This sequence was found in an adult who was a healthcare worker with PCR-confirmed SARS-CoV-2 infection or an uninfected control (not recorded which). The sequenced sample was whole blood. The gene calls are TRBV12-3 or TRBV12-4 and TRBJ2-2; TRBD2 is a possible D gene (6 bases). Here the CDR3 DNA reads TGTGCCAGCAGTGGGGTTAGCGGAAGGTGGACCGGGGAGCTGTTTTTT. Encoded protein: CASSGVSGRWTGELFF.